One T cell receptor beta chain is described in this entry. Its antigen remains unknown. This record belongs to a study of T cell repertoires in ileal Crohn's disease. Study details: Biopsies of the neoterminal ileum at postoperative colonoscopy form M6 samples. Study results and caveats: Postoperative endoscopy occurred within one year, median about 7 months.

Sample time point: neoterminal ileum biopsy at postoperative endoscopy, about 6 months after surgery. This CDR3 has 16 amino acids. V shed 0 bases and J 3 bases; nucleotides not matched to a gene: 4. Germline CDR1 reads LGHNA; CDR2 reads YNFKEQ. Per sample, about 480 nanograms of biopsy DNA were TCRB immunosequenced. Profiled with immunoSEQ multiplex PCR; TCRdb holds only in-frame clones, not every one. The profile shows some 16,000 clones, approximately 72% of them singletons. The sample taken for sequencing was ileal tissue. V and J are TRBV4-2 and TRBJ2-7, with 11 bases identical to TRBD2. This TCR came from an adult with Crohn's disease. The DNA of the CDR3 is TGTGCCAGCAGCCAAGATGTCCTAGCGGGAGGCTACGAGCAGTACTTC. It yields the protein CASSQDVLAGGYEQYF.